This T cell receptor (beta chain) was captured in a study of T-cell reconstitution after alpha-beta-depleted transplantation in children (dated by TCRdb to about 2016). Looking at the study overall: T-cell immune reconstitution after TCRalphabeta/CD19-depleted allogeneic hematopoietic cell transplantation in children was quantitatively tracked in the study by means of TCR repertoire profiling.

What this sample's treatment or condition label stands for: allogeneic hematopoietic cell transplantation with graft depleted of TCRalphabeta T cells and CD19 B cells. Transplant recipients were children who received TCRalphabeta/CD19-depleted allogeneic hematopoietic cell grafts. Trimming takes 3 bases from V and 2 bases from J, and the germline ends sit 16 bases apart. The CDR1 and CDR2 encoded by the germline V gene (reference sequence) are DFQATT and SNEGSKA. Counted from cysteine to phenylalanine, this CDR3 has 15 amino acids. Only the CDR3 DNA is retained, 45 bases long and in frame from the first base. The investigation overall reported the following: In some patients, high TCRbeta diversity at day 60 was attributed to recipient T cells and intrathymic progenitors that had survived conditioning. Hyperexpanded clone frequencies declined over subsequent months; after one year, T-cell counts and TCRbeta diversity were mostly attributed to newly produced T cells. About two months after transplant, the apparently early recovery of alphabetaT-cell counts reportedly depended on just several hundred clones that had expanded rapidly and came from non-depleted graft cells.

The library was prepared using PCR. The sequencer listed for this sample is Illumina HiSeq 2500. Molecular barcoding was employed in the preparation of TCR libraries, with unique molecular identifiers being used to normalize TCRbeta repertoire quantification. The raw public reads went through TCRdb reprocessing: fastp at Q25, MiXCR clone calling, in-frame beta chains kept. When rows share a CDR3 protein, they turn into one entry using the most common DNA and genes. Counted in this sample were about 250,000 distinct CDR3 sequences; 24% of them appeared once. The ten biggest clones cover 4.8% of the sample. This clonotype was seen a handful of times. Its specific antigen is unknown. Base qualities are missing; no much larger clone stands one base away.

The sequence joins TRBV20-1 to TRBJ1-2, with an unclear D gene assignment. Sample: PBMCs, mostly from graft donor cells, taken 360 days after TCRalphabeta/CD19-depleted stem cell transplant. This receptor was taken from a female patient aged 2-9 years who had a stem cell transplant for congenital amegakaryocytic thrombocytopenia, so the T cells may come from the graft donor. The bases are TGCAGTGCTAGTCCCCAAGGACCGGGAAACTATGGCTACACCTTC. Its translation reads: CSASPQGPGNYGYTF.